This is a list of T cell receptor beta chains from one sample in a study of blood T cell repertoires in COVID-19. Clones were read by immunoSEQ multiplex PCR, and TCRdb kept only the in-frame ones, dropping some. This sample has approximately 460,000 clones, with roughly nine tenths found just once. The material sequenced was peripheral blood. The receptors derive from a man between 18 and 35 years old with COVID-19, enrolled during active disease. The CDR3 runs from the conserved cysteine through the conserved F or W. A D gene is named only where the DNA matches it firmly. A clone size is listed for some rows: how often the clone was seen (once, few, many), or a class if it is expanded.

CDR3 protein: CASSLTGGWTEAFF
CDR3 DNA: TGCGCCAGCAGCTTGACAGGGGGCTGGACTGAAGCTTTCTTT
J gene: TRBJ1-1
D gene: TRBD1
clone size: few
V gene: TRBV5-1

CDR3 protein: CASSIGQQGRKNYGYTF
CDR3 DNA: TGTGCCAGTAGTATAGGCCAACAGGGTAGGAAGAACTATGGCTACACCTTC
J gene: TRBJ1-2
D gene: .
clone size: .
V gene: TRBV19

CDR3 protein: CASWGRGTGPEQYF
CDR3 DNA: TGTGCCAGCTGGGGACGTGGGACAGGGCCCGAGCAGTACTTC
J gene: TRBJ2-7
D gene: TRBD1
clone size: .
V gene: TRBV2

CDR3 protein: CASSNSTTGHDQPQHF
CDR3 DNA: TGTGCCAGTAGTAACTCCACTACAGGGCACGATCAGCCCCAGCATTTT
J gene: TRBJ1-5
D gene: .
clone size: once
V gene: TRBV19

CDR3 protein: CASSQDAGLAEAFF
CDR3 DNA: TGCGCCAGCAGCCAAGATGCGGGTTTGGCTGAAGCTTTCTTT
J gene: TRBJ1-1
D gene: .
clone size: .
V gene: TRBV4-1

CDR3 protein: CASSYSAGGSNEQFF
CDR3 DNA: TGTGCCAGCAGTTACTCAGCGGGGGGGTCCAATGAGCAGTTCTTC
J gene: TRBJ2-1
D gene: TRBD2
clone size: .
V gene: TRBV6-6

CDR3 protein: CASSGPSGGAPYEQYF
CDR3 DNA: TGCGCCAGCAGTGGACCTAGCGGGGGGGCCCCCTACGAGCAGTACTTC
J gene: TRBJ2-7
D gene: TRBD2
clone size: .
V gene: TRBV10-2

CDR3 protein: CASSPQGFGQYF
CDR3 DNA: TGTGCCAGCAGTCCCCAGGGTTTTGGGCAGTACTTC
J gene: TRBJ2-7
D gene: .
clone size: .
V gene: TRBV28

CDR3 protein: CASSLERGETQYF
CDR3 DNA: TGCGCCAGCAGCTTGGAACGGGGGGAGACCCAGTACTTC
J gene: TRBJ2-5
D gene: .
clone size: once
V gene: TRBV5-1

CDR3 protein: CASSHRQGKDTDTQYF
CDR3 DNA: TGTGCCAGCAGCCATAGACAGGGAAAGGACACAGATACGCAGTATTTT
J gene: TRBJ2-3
D gene: TRBD1
clone size: .
V gene: TRBV13

CDR3 protein: CASSRGQGGFFF
CDR3 DNA: TGTGCCAGCAGTCGCGGACAGGGCGGTTTCTTTTTT
J gene: TRBJ1-4
D gene: TRBD1
clone size: .
V gene: TRBV6-5

CDR3 protein: CATSDLRRTSGTNTGELFF
CDR3 DNA: TGTGCCACCAGTGATTTGCGCCGGACTAGCGGGACGAACACCGGGGAGCTGTTTTTT
J gene: TRBJ2-2
D gene: TRBD2
clone size: .
V gene: TRBV24-1

CDR3 protein: CASSLTVGTSRGTQYF
CDR3 DNA: TGTGCCAGCAGCTTAACGGTCGGGACTAGTCGAGGGACCCAGTACTTC
J gene: TRBJ2-5
D gene: TRBD2
clone size: .
V gene: TRBV7-3

CDR3 protein: CASSQDGEGGYEQYF
CDR3 DNA: TGCGCCAGCAGCCAAGATGGGGAAGGAGGATACGAGCAGTACTTC
J gene: TRBJ2-7
D gene: .
clone size: .
V gene: TRBV4-1

CDR3 protein: CASGQANEQFF
CDR3 DNA: TGTGCCAGCGGCCAAGCCAATGAGCAGTTCTTC
J gene: TRBJ2-1
D gene: .
clone size: few
V gene: TRBV6-2/TRBV6-3

CDR3 protein: CASSPRVAGNTGELFF
CDR3 DNA: TGTGCCAGCAGCCCCCGTGTAGCGGGGAACACCGGGGAGCTGTTTTTT
J gene: TRBJ2-2
D gene: TRBD2
clone size: .
V gene: TRBV7-9

CDR3 protein: CASSTRETYEQYF
CDR3 DNA: TGTGCCAGCTCGACCAGGGAAACCTACGAGCAGTACTTC
J gene: TRBJ2-7
D gene: .
clone size: .
V gene: TRBV18

CDR3 protein: CASSGQGAPAEAFF
CDR3 DNA: TGCGCCAGCAGCGGACAGGGGGCGCCGGCTGAAGCTTTCTTT
J gene: TRBJ1-1
D gene: TRBD1
clone size: .
V gene: TRBV5-1

CDR3 protein: CASSQDPAQGPLENEKLFF
CDR3 DNA: TGTGCCAGCAGCCAAGATCCGGCCCAGGGTCCCCTCGAAAATGAAAAACTGTTTTTT
J gene: TRBJ1-4
D gene: .
clone size: once
V gene: TRBV4-2

CDR3 protein: CASKKQGQEKLFF
CDR3 DNA: TGTGCCAGCAAAAAACAGGGGCAAGAAAAACTGTTTTTT
J gene: TRBJ1-4
D gene: TRBD1
clone size: .
V gene: TRBV6-5

CDR3 protein: CASSLLGGADTQYF
CDR3 DNA: TGTGCCAGCTCACTCCTCGGAGGGGCAGATACGCAGTATTTT
J gene: TRBJ2-3
D gene: .
clone size: .
V gene: TRBV18

CDR3 protein: CASKGEGEQYF
CDR3 DNA: TGTGCCAGTAAAGGGGAGGGGGAGCAGTACTTC
J gene: TRBJ2-7
D gene: TRBD2
clone size: few
V gene: TRBV19

CDR3 protein: CASSQDRRGQKKQFF
CDR3 DNA: TGTGCCAGCAGCCAAGATAGGCGCGGCCAGAAGAAGCAGTTCTTC
J gene: TRBJ2-1
D gene: .
clone size: .
V gene: TRBV3-1/TRBV3-2

CDR3 protein: CASEQQETQYF
CDR3 DNA: TGTGCCAGCGAACAGCAAGAGACCCAGTACTTC
J gene: TRBJ2-5
D gene: .
clone size: .
V gene: TRBV2

CDR3 protein: CASSQEWRGGYTQYF
CDR3 DNA: TGTGCCAGCAGCCAAGAGTGGCGGGGGGGATATACGCAGTATTTT
J gene: TRBJ2-3
D gene: TRBD2
clone size: .
V gene: TRBV4-2

CDR3 protein: CASSIAQGANYNEQFF
CDR3 DNA: TGTGCCAGTAGTATTGCACAGGGGGCGAACTACAATGAGCAGTTCTTC
J gene: TRBJ2-1
D gene: TRBD1
clone size: .
V gene: TRBV19

CDR3 protein: CASSSGRGVVGEKLFF
CDR3 DNA: TGTGCCAGCAGCTCAGGCCGGGGGGTTGTTGGGGAAAAACTGTTTTTT
J gene: TRBJ1-4
D gene: .
clone size: .
V gene: TRBV11-3

CDR3 protein: CAYSGGTGNTEAFF
CDR3 DNA: TGTGCCTACTCAGGCGGGACAGGGAACACTGAAGCTTTCTTT
J gene: TRBJ1-1
D gene: TRBD1
clone size: .
V gene: TRBV30

CDR3 protein: CASSPRTGGNTGELFF
CDR3 DNA: TGCGCCAGCAGCCCACGGACAGGGGGAAACACCGGGGAGCTGTTTTTT
J gene: TRBJ2-2
D gene: TRBD1
clone size: .
V gene: TRBV10-1

CDR3 protein: CASSPDPTTGGGYGYTF
CDR3 DNA: TGCGCCAGCAGTCCCGATCCAACTACAGGGGGCGGGTATGGCTACACCTTC
J gene: TRBJ1-2
D gene: TRBD1
clone size: .
V gene: TRBV5-1

CDR3 protein: CASSLGGQGANTEAFF
CDR3 DNA: TGTGCCAGCAGCTTAGGAGGACAGGGGGCCAACACTGAAGCTTTCTTT
J gene: TRBJ1-1
D gene: TRBD1
clone size: .
V gene: TRBV7-9

CDR3 protein: CASRDINNSPLHF
CDR3 DNA: TGTGCCAGCAGGGACATTAATAATTCACCCCTCCACTTT
J gene: TRBJ1-6
D gene: .
clone size: once
V gene: TRBV6-6

CDR3 protein: CASSPRTGLNYGYTF
CDR3 DNA: TGTGCCAGCAGCCCCAGGACAGGGCTTAACTATGGCTACACCTTC
J gene: TRBJ1-2
D gene: TRBD1
clone size: .
V gene: TRBV7-9

CDR3 protein: CACREGLNTEAFF
CDR3 DNA: TGTGCCTGCAGGGAGGGTTTGAACACTGAAGCTTTCTTT
J gene: TRBJ1-1
D gene: .
clone size: .
V gene: TRBV27

CDR3 protein: CATSPRQGSYGYTF
CDR3 DNA: TGTGCCACCAGTCCCCGACAGGGGAGCTATGGCTACACCTTC
J gene: TRBJ1-2
D gene: TRBD1
clone size: few
V gene: TRBV24-1

CDR3 protein: CASSQMGGSSYEQYF
CDR3 DNA: TGTGCCAGCAGCCAGATGGGAGGGAGCTCCTACGAGCAGTACTTC
J gene: TRBJ2-7
D gene: TRBD2
clone size: .
V gene: TRBV3-1/TRBV3-2

CDR3 protein: CASSLGAYNEQFF
CDR3 DNA: TGTGCCAGCAGCTTAGGGGCATACAATGAGCAGTTCTTC
J gene: TRBJ2-1
D gene: .
clone size: .
V gene: TRBV7-9

CDR3 protein: CASSLFSSYNEQFF
CDR3 DNA: TGTGCCAGCAGCTTGTTTTCATCATACAATGAGCAGTTCTTC
J gene: TRBJ2-1
D gene: .
clone size: .
V gene: TRBV5-4

CDR3 protein: CASSPGGVGYTF
CDR3 DNA: TGTGCCAGCTCACCAGGGGGGGTTGGCTACACCTTC
J gene: TRBJ1-2
D gene: .
clone size: .
V gene: TRBV18

CDR3 protein: CASSIRGARGRGDTQYF
CDR3 DNA: TGTGCCAGTAGTATAAGGGGAGCCAGGGGGCGCGGAGATACGCAGTATTTT
J gene: TRBJ2-3
D gene: TRBD1
clone size: .
V gene: TRBV19